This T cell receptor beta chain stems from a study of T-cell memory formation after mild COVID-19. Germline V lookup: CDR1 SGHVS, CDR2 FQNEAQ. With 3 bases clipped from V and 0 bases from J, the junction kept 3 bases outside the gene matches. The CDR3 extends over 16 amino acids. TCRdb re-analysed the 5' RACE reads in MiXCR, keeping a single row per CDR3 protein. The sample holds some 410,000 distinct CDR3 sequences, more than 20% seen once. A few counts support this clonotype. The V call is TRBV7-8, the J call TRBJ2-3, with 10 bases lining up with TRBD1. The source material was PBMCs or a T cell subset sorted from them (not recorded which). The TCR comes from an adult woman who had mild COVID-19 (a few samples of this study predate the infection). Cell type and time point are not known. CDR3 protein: CASSLGTGVSTDTQYF. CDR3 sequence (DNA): TGTGCCAGCAGCTTGGGGACAGGGGTTAGCACAGATACGCAGTATTTT.